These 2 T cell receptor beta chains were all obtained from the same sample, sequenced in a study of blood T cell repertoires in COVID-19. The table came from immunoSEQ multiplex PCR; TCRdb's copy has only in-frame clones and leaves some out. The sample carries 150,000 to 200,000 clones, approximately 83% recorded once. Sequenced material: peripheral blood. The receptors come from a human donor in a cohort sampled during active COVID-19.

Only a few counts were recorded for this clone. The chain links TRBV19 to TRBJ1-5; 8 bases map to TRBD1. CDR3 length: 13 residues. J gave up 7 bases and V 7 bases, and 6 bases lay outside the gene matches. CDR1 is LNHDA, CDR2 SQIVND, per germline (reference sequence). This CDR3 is CASTPPGGQPQHF. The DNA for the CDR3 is TGTGCCAGTACTCCCCCAGGGGGCCAGCCCCAGCATTTT.

The CDR3 loop is CASSAPMETEAFF. CDR3 in DNA: TGTGCCAGCAGTGCCCCTATGGAGACTGAAGCTTTCTTT. V and J are TRBV2 and TRBJ1-1; D not resolved. V was pared by 4 bases and J by 5 bases, with 11 bases between. The germline V gene encodes CDR1 SNHLY and CDR2 FYNNEI. CDR3 length: 13 amino acids.